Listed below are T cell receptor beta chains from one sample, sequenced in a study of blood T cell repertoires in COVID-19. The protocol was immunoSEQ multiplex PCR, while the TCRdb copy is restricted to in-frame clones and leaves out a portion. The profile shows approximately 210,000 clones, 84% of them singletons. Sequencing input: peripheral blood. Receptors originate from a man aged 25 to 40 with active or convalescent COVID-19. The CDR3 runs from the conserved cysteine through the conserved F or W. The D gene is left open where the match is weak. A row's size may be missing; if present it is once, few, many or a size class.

CDR3 DNA: TGTGCCAGCAGTTGGGGCTCCTCCTACAATGAGCAGTTCTTC; CDR3 protein: CASSWGSSYNEQFF; D gene: NA; J gene: TRBJ2-1; V gene: TRBV27; clone size: NA
CDR3 DNA: TGTGCCAGCAGCCGGGGACTTGAGACCCAGTACTTC; CDR3 protein: CASSRGLETQYF; D gene: NA; J gene: TRBJ2-5; V gene: TRBV7-9; clone size: few
CDR3 DNA: TGTGCCAGCTCACCGCCGGGACAGGGAACCGGGGAGCTGTTTTTT; CDR3 protein: CASSPPGQGTGELFF; D gene: TRBD1; J gene: TRBJ2-2; V gene: TRBV18; clone size: few
CDR3 DNA: TGTGCCAGCAGCTTAGAAGCCAGCGGGAGAGGCACAGATACGCAGTATTTT; CDR3 protein: CASSLEASGRGTDTQYF; D gene: TRBD2; J gene: TRBJ2-3; V gene: TRBV7-9; clone size: NA
CDR3 DNA: TGCGCCAGCAGCCAAGATCTCCTAGCGGGGGGGCTAAGCACAGATACGCAGTATTTT; CDR3 protein: CASSQDLLAGGLSTDTQYF; D gene: TRBD2; J gene: TRBJ2-3; V gene: TRBV4-3; clone size: NA
CDR3 DNA: TGTGCCACCAGTCCGACAGGGGAGAACACCGGGGAGCTGTTTTTT; CDR3 protein: CATSPTGENTGELFF; D gene: TRBD1; J gene: TRBJ2-2; V gene: TRBV24-1; clone size: once
CDR3 DNA: TGTGCCAGCGGGACAGGGAGCATGAACACTGAAGCTTTCTTT; CDR3 protein: CASGTGSMNTEAFF; D gene: TRBD1; J gene: TRBJ1-1; V gene: TRBV19; clone size: NA
CDR3 DNA: TGTGCCATCAAGGCTACAGGGTCGGGAGAGACCCAGTACTTC; CDR3 protein: CAIKATGSGETQYF; D gene: NA; J gene: TRBJ2-5; V gene: TRBV10-3; clone size: NA
CDR3 DNA: TGTGCCAGCAGCAAAGGACGGGGAACCGCTGTCTATGGCTACACCTTC; CDR3 protein: CASSKGRGTAVYGYTF; D gene: NA; J gene: TRBJ1-2; V gene: TRBV21-1; clone size: NA
CDR3 DNA: TGTGCCATCAATCGGGACAGCCTCGGGGAGCAGTACTTC; CDR3 protein: CAINRDSLGEQYF; D gene: TRBD1; J gene: TRBJ2-7; V gene: TRBV10-3; clone size: NA
CDR3 DNA: TGCGCCAGCAGCAAGACCCCCACTGGCGGGAGCGGGTCAGATACGCAGTATTTT; CDR3 protein: CASSKTPTGGSGSDTQYF; D gene: TRBD2; J gene: TRBJ2-3; V gene: TRBV4-3; clone size: NA
CDR3 DNA: TGTGCCACCAGCGGGAGGGACAGGGGTCTGGAGACCCAGTACTTC; CDR3 protein: CATSGRDRGLETQYF; D gene: TRBD1; J gene: TRBJ2-5; V gene: TRBV15; clone size: NA
CDR3 DNA: TGTGCCAGCAGCTCGACACAGGGGTCCGTCTATGGCTACACCTTC; CDR3 protein: CASSSTQGSVYGYTF; D gene: TRBD1; J gene: TRBJ1-2; V gene: TRBV5-5; clone size: once
CDR3 DNA: TGTGCCAGCAGCCTGAAGACTAGTAGGGCAGATACGCAGTATTTT; CDR3 protein: CASSLKTSRADTQYF; D gene: NA; J gene: TRBJ2-3; V gene: TRBV7-2; clone size: NA
CDR3 DNA: TGTGCCAGCAGTGAAGTCAACGACCGGGGATCCTTCTTT; CDR3 protein: CASSEVNDRGSFF; D gene: NA; J gene: TRBJ1-1; V gene: TRBV25-1; clone size: once
CDR3 DNA: TGTGCCAGCAGCTTATTAAATGAGCAGTTCTTC; CDR3 protein: CASSLLNEQFF; D gene: NA; J gene: TRBJ2-1; V gene: TRBV7-2; clone size: NA
CDR3 DNA: TGTGCCAGCTCACCAATCAGGGGGCAAGAGACCCAGTACTTC; CDR3 protein: CASSPIRGQETQYF; D gene: TRBD1; J gene: TRBJ2-5; V gene: TRBV18; clone size: NA
CDR3 DNA: TGCAGTGCTATTCCCTTCACTGAAGCTTTCTTT; CDR3 protein: CSAIPFTEAFF; D gene: NA; J gene: TRBJ1-1; V gene: TRBV20-1; clone size: NA
CDR3 DNA: TGTGCCAGCAGTTTTAGCGGGAGATCCACAGATACGCAGTATTTT; CDR3 protein: CASSFSGRSTDTQYF; D gene: TRBD2; J gene: TRBJ2-3; V gene: TRBV6-2/TRBV6-3; clone size: NA
CDR3 DNA: TGTGCCTGGAGTGGCCGGGCGAATAGGGGGTTATCTGGAAACACCATATATTTT; CDR3 protein: CAWSGRANRGLSGNTIYF; D gene: NA; J gene: TRBJ1-3; V gene: TRBV30; clone size: once
CDR3 DNA: TGTGCCAGCAGCCCCCTTCGGGACTCCCCAGCCACAGATACGCAGTATTTT; CDR3 protein: CASSPLRDSPATDTQYF; D gene: NA; J gene: TRBJ2-3; V gene: TRBV7-9; clone size: NA
CDR3 DNA: TGTGCCATCAGTCAAGGGGGACCTAGCAATCAGCCCCAGCATTTT; CDR3 protein: CAISQGGPSNQPQHF; D gene: NA; J gene: TRBJ1-5; V gene: TRBV10-3; clone size: NA
CDR3 DNA: TGTGCCAGCAGTCCCAGCCCCGCAGACAGGGACGCCTATAATTCACCCCTCCACTTT; CDR3 protein: CASSPSPADRDAYNSPLHF; D gene: TRBD1; J gene: TRBJ1-6; V gene: TRBV2; clone size: NA
CDR3 DNA: TGTGCCACCAGTGATTTGTCGTCTAGCGGGAAAGAGACCCAGTACTTC; CDR3 protein: CATSDLSSSGKETQYF; D gene: TRBD2; J gene: TRBJ2-5; V gene: TRBV24-1; clone size: NA